This TCR beta chain was retrieved from a study of blood T cell repertoires in COVID-19. Here immunoSEQ multiplex PCR was the method, and the copy in TCRdb shows in-frame clones only, minus some. The repertoire holds about 190,000 clones, with 84% as singletons. This clone came up a few times. V lost 3 bases and J 1 base, leaving 21 bases between the germline ends. Germline CDR1 is KGHSH and CDR2 is LQKENI. The CDR3 is made up of 18 amino acids. The sequence came from a woman aged 70-85 years with active or convalescent COVID-19. The sample taken for sequencing was peripheral blood. The chain uses TRBV18 and TRBJ1-1, with D maybe TRBD1 (6 bases). The CDR3 spells CASSPTGGASRQNTEAFF. The CDR3 region has the DNA TGTGCCAGCTCACCCACTGGGGGGGCTTCGCGGCAGAACACTGAAGCTTTCTTT.